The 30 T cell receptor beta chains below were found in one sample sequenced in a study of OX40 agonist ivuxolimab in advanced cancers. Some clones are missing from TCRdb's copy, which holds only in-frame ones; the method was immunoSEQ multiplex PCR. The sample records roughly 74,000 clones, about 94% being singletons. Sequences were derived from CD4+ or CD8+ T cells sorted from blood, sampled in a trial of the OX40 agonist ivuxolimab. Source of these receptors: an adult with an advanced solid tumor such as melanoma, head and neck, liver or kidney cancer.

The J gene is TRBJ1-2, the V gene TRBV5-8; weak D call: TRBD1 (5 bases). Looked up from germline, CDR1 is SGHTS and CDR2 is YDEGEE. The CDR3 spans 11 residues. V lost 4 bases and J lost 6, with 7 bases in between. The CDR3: CASSPGNGYTF. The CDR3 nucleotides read TGTGCCAGCAGCCCAGGGAATGGCTACACCTTC.

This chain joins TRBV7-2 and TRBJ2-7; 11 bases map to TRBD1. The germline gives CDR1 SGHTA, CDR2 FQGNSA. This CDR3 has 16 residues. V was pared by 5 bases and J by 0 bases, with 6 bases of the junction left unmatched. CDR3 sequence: CASSPRTGGVSYEQYF. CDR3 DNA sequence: TGTGCCAGCAGCCCCCGGACAGGGGGCGTCTCCTACGAGCAGTACTTC.

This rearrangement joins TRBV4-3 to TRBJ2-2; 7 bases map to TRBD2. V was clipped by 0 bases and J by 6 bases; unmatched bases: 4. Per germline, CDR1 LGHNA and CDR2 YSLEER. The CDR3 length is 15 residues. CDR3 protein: CASSQDRGVAGELFF. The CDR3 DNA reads TGCGCCAGCAGCCAAGACCGGGGGGTGGCCGGGGAGCTGTTTTTT.

CDR3 sequence: CASSVGRGTEAFF. CDR3 DNA sequence: TGTGCCAGCAGTGTTGGGAGGGGCACTGAAGCTTTCTTT. This chain joins TRBV6-4 and TRBJ1-1, with a weak D call TRBD1 (5 bases). Germline CDR1 reads MRHNA; CDR2 reads SNTAGT. V was cut by 4 bases and J by 4 bases, with 10 bases left in between. This CDR3 spans 13 amino acids.

The CDR3 reads CASSKGPIYGYTF. DNA for the CDR3: TGTGCCAGTAGTAAGGGCCCCATCTATGGCTACACCTTC. This rearrangement joins TRBV19 to TRBJ1-2; D remains ambiguous. The germline V gene encodes CDR1 LNHDA and CDR2 SQIVND (reference sequence). The V end was cut by 4 bases, the J end by 4 bases, with 10 bases between. CDR3 size: 13 residues.

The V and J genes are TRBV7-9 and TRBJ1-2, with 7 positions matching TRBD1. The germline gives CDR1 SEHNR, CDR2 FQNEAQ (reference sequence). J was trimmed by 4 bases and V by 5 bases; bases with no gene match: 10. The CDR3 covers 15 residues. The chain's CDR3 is CASSQDRAQIYGYTF. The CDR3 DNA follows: TGTGCCAGCAGCCAAGACAGGGCCCAAATCTATGGCTACACCTTC.

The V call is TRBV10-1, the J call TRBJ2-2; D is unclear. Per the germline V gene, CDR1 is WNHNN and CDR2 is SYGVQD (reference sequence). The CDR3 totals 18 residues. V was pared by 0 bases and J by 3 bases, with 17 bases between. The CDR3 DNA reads TGCGCCAGCAGTGAGTCGTCAGGTCATCGTAGAGACACCGGGGAGCTGTTTTTT. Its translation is CASSESSGHRRDTGELFF.

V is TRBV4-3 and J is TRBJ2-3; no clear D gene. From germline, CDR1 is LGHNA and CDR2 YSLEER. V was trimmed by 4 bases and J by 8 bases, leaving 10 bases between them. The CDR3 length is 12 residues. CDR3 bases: TGCGCCAGCAGCCCGACCGGGTTTACGCAGTATTTT. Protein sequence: CASSPTGFTQYF.

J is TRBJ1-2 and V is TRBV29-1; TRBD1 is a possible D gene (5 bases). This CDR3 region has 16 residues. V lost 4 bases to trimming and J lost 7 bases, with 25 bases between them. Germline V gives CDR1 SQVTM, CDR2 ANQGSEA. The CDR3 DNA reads TGCAGCGTTGTACCCAGGGAAGTTATATCCCCCTCTGGCTACACCTTC. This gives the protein CSVVPREVISPSGYTF.

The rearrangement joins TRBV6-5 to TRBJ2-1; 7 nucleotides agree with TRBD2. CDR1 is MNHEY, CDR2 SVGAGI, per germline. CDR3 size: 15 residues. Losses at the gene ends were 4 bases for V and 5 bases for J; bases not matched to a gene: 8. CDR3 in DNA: TGTGCCAGCAGTTGGGAGGGGATCACACACAATGAGCAGTTCTTC. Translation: CASSWEGITHNEQFF.

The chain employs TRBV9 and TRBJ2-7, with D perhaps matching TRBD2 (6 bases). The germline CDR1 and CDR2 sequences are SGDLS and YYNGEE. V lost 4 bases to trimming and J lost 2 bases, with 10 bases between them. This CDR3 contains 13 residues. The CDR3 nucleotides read TGTGCCAGCAGCTTGCGGGAAACCTACGAGCAGTACTTC. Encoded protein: CASSLRETYEQYF.

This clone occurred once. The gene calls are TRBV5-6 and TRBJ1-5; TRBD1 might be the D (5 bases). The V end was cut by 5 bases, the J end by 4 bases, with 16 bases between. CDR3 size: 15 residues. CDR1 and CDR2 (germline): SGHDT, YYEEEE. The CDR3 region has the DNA TGTGCCAGCAGTTTAGTGGGGGGGTGGAATCAGCCCCAGCATTTT. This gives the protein CASSLVGGWNQPQHF.

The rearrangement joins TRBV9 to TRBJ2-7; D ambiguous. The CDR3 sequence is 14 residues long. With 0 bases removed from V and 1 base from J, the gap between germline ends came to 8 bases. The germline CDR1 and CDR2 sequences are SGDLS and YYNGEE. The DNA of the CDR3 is TGTGCCAGCAGCGTAGAGGTCGGATCCTACGAGCAGTACTTC. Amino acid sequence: CASSVEVGSYEQYF.

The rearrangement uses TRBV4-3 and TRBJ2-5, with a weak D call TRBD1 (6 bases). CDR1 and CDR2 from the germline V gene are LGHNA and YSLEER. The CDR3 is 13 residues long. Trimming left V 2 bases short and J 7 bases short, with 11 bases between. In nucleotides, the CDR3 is TGCGCCAGCAGCCAACACAGGGTTGGGACCCAGTACTTC. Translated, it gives CASSQHRVGTQYF.

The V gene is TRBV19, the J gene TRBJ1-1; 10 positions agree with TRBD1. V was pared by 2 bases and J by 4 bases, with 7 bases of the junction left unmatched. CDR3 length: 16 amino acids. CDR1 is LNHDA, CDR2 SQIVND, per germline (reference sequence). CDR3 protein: CASSIWGQGIGTEAFF. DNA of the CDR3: TGTGCCAGTAGTATATGGGGACAGGGGATAGGCACTGAAGCTTTCTTT.

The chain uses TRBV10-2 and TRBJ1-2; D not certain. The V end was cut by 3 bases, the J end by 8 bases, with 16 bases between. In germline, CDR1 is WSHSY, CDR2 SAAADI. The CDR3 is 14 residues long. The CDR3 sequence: CASSESRWASGYTF. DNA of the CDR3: TGCGCCAGCAGTGAATCTCGATGGGCGTCCGGCTACACCTTC.

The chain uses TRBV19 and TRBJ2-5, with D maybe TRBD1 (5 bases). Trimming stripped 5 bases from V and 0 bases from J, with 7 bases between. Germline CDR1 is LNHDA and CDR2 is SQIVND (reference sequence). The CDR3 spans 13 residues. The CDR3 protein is CASSLGDQETQYF. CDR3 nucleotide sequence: TGTGCCAGTAGTTTAGGGGACCAAGAGACCCAGTACTTC.

The CDR3 reads CASRSQTGDLEKLFF. The DNA for the CDR3 is TGTGCCAGCAGATCCCAGACAGGCGACCTCGAAAAACTGTTTTTT. The genes are TRBV28 and TRBJ1-4; a weak D match, TRBD1 (6 bases). This CDR3 region has 15 residues. Germline values: CDR1 MDHEN, CDR2 SYDVKM. V lost 6 bases and J lost 8, with 19 bases in between.

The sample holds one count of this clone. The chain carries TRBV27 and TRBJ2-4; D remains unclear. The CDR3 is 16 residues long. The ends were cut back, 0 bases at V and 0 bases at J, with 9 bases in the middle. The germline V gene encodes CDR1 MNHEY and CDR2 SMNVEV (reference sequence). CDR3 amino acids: CASSLSLVSAKNIQYF. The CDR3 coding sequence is TGTGCCAGCAGTTTATCGTTGGTATCAGCCAAAAACATTCAGTACTTC.

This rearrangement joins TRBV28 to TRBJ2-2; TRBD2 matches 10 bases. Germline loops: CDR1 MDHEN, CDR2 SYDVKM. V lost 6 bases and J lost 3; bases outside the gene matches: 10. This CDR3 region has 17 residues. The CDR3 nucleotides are TGTGCCAGCAGCCGCACGAGCGGGAGGGCCTACACCGGGGAGCTGTTTTTT. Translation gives CASSRTSGRAYTGELFF.

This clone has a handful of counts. The CDR3 region is CASSIDYPDRGQIEQYF. The CDR3 DNA reads TGTGCCAGTAGTATAGATTATCCAGACAGGGGGCAAATCGAGCAGTACTTC. The chain employs TRBV19 and TRBJ2-7; TRBD1 aligns across 10 bases. CDR1 is LNHDA and CDR2 is SQIVND in the germline V gene (reference sequence). The V gene end was trimmed by 0 bases and the J gene end by 6 bases; junction bases not matched to a gene: 11. The CDR3 length is 17 residues.

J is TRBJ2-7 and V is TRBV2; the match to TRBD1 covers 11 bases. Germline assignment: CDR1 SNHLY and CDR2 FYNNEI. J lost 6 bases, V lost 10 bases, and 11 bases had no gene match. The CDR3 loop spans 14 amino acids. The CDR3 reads CATAGPGQGGEQYF. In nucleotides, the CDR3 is TGTGCCACCGCAGGTCCGGGACAGGGGGGCGAGCAGTACTTC.

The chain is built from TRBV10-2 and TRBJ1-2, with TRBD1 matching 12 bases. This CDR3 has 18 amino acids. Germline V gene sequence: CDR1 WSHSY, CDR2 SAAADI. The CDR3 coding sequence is TGCGCTCGAAAACAAAACGGGGGACAGGGGGCGGGAGGGTATGGCTACACCTTC. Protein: CARKQNGGQGAGGYGYTF.

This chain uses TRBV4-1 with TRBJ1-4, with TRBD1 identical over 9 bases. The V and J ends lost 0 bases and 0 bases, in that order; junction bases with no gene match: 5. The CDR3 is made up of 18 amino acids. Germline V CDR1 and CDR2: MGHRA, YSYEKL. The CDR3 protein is CASSQEGQGYTTNEKLFF. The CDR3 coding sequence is TGCGCCAGCAGCCAAGAGGGACAGGGCTATACAACTAATGAAAAACTGTTTTTT.

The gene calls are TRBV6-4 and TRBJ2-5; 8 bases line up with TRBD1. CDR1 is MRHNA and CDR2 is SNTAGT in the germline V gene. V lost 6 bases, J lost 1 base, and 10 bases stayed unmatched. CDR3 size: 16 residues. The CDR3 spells CASRIRPGQAQETQYF. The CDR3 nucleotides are TGTGCCAGCAGGATAAGACCGGGACAGGCCCAAGAGACCCAGTACTTC.

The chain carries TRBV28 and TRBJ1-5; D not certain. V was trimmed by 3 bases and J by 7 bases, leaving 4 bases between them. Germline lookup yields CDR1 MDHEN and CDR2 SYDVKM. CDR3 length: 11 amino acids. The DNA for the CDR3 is TGTGCCAGCAGTTTTGCCCAGCCCCAGCATTTT. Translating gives CASSFAQPQHF.

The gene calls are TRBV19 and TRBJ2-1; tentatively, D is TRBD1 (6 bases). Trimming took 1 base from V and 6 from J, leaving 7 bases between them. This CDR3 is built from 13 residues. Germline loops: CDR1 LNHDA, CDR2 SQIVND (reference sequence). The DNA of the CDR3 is TGTGCCAGTAGTATAGGCAGGGGCAATGAGCAGTTCTTC. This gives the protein CASSIGRGNEQFF.

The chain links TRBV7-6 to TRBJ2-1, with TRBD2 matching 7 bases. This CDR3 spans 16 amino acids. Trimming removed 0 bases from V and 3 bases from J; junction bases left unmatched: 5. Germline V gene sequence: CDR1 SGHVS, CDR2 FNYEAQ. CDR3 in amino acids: CASSLATSVIYNEQFF. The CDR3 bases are TGTGCCAGCAGCTTAGCCACTAGCGTGATCTACAATGAGCAGTTCTTC.

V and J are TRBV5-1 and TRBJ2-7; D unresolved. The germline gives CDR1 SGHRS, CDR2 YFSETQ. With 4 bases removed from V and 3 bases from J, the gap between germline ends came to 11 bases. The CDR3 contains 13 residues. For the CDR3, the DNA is TGCGCCAGCAGCCCGACTGAATTCTACGAGCAGTACTTC. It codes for CASSPTEFYEQYF.

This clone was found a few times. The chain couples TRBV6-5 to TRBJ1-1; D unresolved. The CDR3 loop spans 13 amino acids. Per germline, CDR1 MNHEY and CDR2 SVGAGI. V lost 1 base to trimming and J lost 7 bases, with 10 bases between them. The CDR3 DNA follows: TGTGCCAGCAGTTACTTAGGTTTCGGTGAAGCTTTCTTT. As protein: CASSYLGFGEAFF.